The 20 T cell receptor beta chains presented below share a single source sample, sequenced in a study of Graves' ophthalmopathy and Graves' hyperthyroidism (dated by TCRdb to the late 2010s). This sample was sequenced with an Illumina HiSeq 2000. For repertoire sequencing, TCR beta CDR3 regions were amplified from RNA transcripts. The first round was an RT-PCR using HTBI primers with the Qiagen OneStep RT-PCR kit, and this first round was followed by a second-round multiplex PCR, then size selection and purification. Using fastp trimming at Q25 and MiXCR clonotype assembly, TCRdb reanalyzed the public sequencing data and kept in-frame beta chains. Every distinct CDR3 protein forms one entry, paired with its most common genes and DNA. The table for this sample lists more than 1,000,000 distinct CDR3 sequences; less than 45% of them were counted only once. The ten largest clonotypes hold 8.5% to 14% of the sample.

Material for sequencing was peripheral blood or thyroid tissue (not recorded which). The receptors come from an adult man with Graves' hyperthyroidism.

Comments on this clonotype: A much larger clone lies one base from this, so it may be a read error. This rearrangement joins TRBV29-1 to TRBJ2-5; D not certain. CDR1 is SQVTM and CDR2 is ANQGSEA in the germline V gene. The length of the CDR3 is 12 residues. The CDR3 DNA reads TGTGCCAGCAGCTCGGCCTATGAGACCCAGTACTTC. It translates to CASSSAYETQYF.

Points on this clonotype: The final CDR3 position lacks the conserved phenylalanine or tryptophan, pointing to a likely read error. Because the CDR3's place on the DNA is in doubt, the DNA is left out and the CDR3 is given as listed by TCRdb. V and J are TRBV7-8 and TRBJ1-1. The CDR3 has 9 residues if both end residues are counted. Germline CDR1 SGHVS, CDR2 FQNEAQ. The CDR3 is CASSRRASD.

A word on this clonotype: The CDR3 carries no conserved terminal phenylalanine or tryptophan, so it likely arises from a read error. The limits of the CDR3 on the DNA are not certain, so only TCRdb's listed CDR3 is given. CDR3 residues: CASTYGPT. The chain recombines TRBV11-2 with TRBJ2-6; no DNA check was done on the table's D call, TRBD1. Germline V lookup: CDR1 SGHAT, CDR2 FQNNGV. The CDR3 is 8 amino acids long, termini counted.

This clonotype was counted many times. V usage is TRBV4-1 and J usage is TRBJ1-1; TRBD1 matches 7 bases. J lost 4 bases, V lost 2 bases, and 4 bases had no gene match. The CDR3 has 14 amino acids. Germline V gives CDR1 MGHRA, CDR2 YSYEKL. The chain's CDR3 is CASSQLNRGTEAFF. CDR3 nucleotide sequence: TGCGCCAGCAGCCAATTGAACAGGGGCACTGAAGCTTTCTTT.

The rearrangement joins TRBV2 to TRBJ2-7; no clear D gene. CDR3 length: 16 residues. V lost 5 bases, J lost 1 base, and 18 bases lay in between. Looked up from germline, CDR1 is SNHLY and CDR2 is FYNNEI. Written as DNA, the CDR3 is TGTGCCAGCAGTTTAAGGGTGGCAGGAATTTCCTACGAGCAGTACTTC. It codes for CASSLRVAGISYEQYF.

The DNA for the CDR3 is TGTGCCAGCAGCCAAGATCGGGGTAGGGGGTCTGAAAAACTGTTTTTT. It is translated as CASSQDRGRGSEKLFF. J is TRBJ1-4 and V is TRBV14; weak D call: TRBD1 (6 bases). The V end was cut by 0 bases, the J end by 7 bases, with 15 bases between. The CDR3 extends over 16 amino acids. The germline gives CDR1 SGHDN, CDR2 FVKESK.

This clonotype has a handful of counts. V gene TRBV6-5 combines with J gene TRBJ1-5; weak D call: TRBD1 (6 bases). Trimming removed 6 bases from V and 7 bases from J, with 13 bases in between. Per the germline V gene, CDR1 is MNHEY and CDR2 is SVGAGI. The CDR3 covers 13 residues. CDR3 residues: CASRNREGQPQHF. CDR3 nucleotide sequence: TGTGCCAGCAGAAACAGGGAAGGGCAGCCCCAGCATTTT.

This clonotype has a single count. The CDR3 does not end in the conserved phenylalanine or tryptophan, so this is likely a read error. The CDR3 spells CASSSTDFNYGYTL. Written as DNA, the CDR3 is TGCGCCAGCAGCTCCACGGACTTTAACTATGGCTACACCCTC. The rearrangement links TRBV10-2 to TRBJ1-2; D call uncertain. The V end lost 6 bases, the J end lost 1 base, and 12 bases lay between the germline ends. Germline CDR1 and CDR2: WSHSY and SAAADI. The CDR3 contains 14 residues.

The rearrangement links TRBV6-2 or TRBV6-3 to TRBJ2-7, with D possibly being TRBD1 (6 bases). The V gene lost 6 bases and the J gene lost 4 bases, with 13 bases spanning the gap. The CDR3 has 13 residues. Germline loops: CDR1 MNHEY, CDR2 SVGEGT. In DNA form, the CDR3 reads TGTGCCAGCAGCCGCACTACAGGGTACGAGCAGTACTTC. Translating it yields CASSRTTGYEQYF.

The CDR3 protein is CATSRADSYEQYF. The CDR3 DNA follows: TGTGCCACCAGCAGAGCCGACTCCTACGAGCAGTACTTC. The chain joins TRBV15 to TRBJ2-7; D remains ambiguous. Germline assignment: CDR1 LNHNV and CDR2 YYDKDF (reference sequence). V lost 1 base, J lost 0 bases, and 4 bases lay in between. The CDR3 sequence is 13 residues long.

The rearrangement joins TRBV29-1 to TRBJ1-1, with D perhaps matching TRBD1 (6 bases). CDR1 and CDR2 (germline): SQVTM, ANQGSEA. This CDR3 region has 15 residues. V was clipped by 4 bases and J by 4 bases, with 19 bases between them. The CDR3 DNA follows: TGCAGCGTTGCTGGACGGATGAACAGGGTCACTGAAGCTTTCTTT. This gives the protein CSVAGRMNRVTEAFF. Drawing the rest from reference TRBV29-1 and TRBJ1-1, the complete variable domain is SAVISQKPSRDICQRGTSLTIQCQVDSQVTMMFWYRQQPGQSLTLIATANQGSEATYESGFVIDKFPISRPNLTFSTLTVSNMSPEDSSIYLCSVAGRMNRVTEAFFGQGTRLTVV.

Comments on this clonotype: This could be a read error, since a much larger clone is one nucleotide away. This CDR3 is CASSRPGARNYEQYF. Here the CDR3 DNA reads TGTGCCAGCAGTCGACCCGGGGCACGGAACTACGAGCAGTACTTC. V is TRBV2 and J is TRBJ2-7; either TRBD1 or TRBD2 may fit D (5 bases each). This CDR3 contains 15 residues. V was trimmed by 5 bases and J by 3 bases, leaving 17 bases between them. Germline CDR1 and CDR2: SNHLY and FYNNEI. The whole variable domain, remainder taken from reference TRBV2 and TRBJ2-7, is EPEVTQTPSHQVTQMGQEVILRCVPISNHLYFYWYRQILGQKVEFLVSFYNNEISEKSEIFDDQFSVERPDGSNFTLKIRSTKLEDSAMYFCASSRPGARNYEQYFGPGTRLTVT.

In this sample, this clonotype turned up a few times. This chain uses TRBV29-1 with TRBJ2-5; 8 bases line up with TRBD1. Per germline, CDR1 SQVTM and CDR2 ANQGSEA. This CDR3 is 12 amino acids long. V dropped 7 bases and J dropped 9; count of bases not matched to a gene: 10. The CDR3 region is CSAAWRTGSQYF. The CDR3 DNA follows: TGCAGCGCCGCATGGCGGACAGGGTCCCAGTACTTC.

This clonotype was counted once. V is TRBV29-1 and J is TRBJ2-5; D not resolved. The CDR3 consists of 12 residues. Germline V gene data show CDR1 as SQVTM and CDR2 as ANQGSEA. Deletions cut 6 bases from V and 4 bases from J, with 12 bases between. This CDR3 reads CSVWTLGETQYF. CDR3 bases: TGCAGCGTGTGGACCTTGGGAGAGACCCAGTACTTC.

The chain couples TRBV20-1 to TRBJ1-6; TRBD1 is a possible D gene (6 bases). Germline CDR1 and CDR2: DFQATT and SNEGSKA (reference sequence). The CDR3 extends over 14 amino acids. V shed 2 bases and J shed 8 bases, with 13 bases lying between them. DNA for the CDR3: TGCAGTGCTAGAACCGAGGGGGGTCATTCACCCCTCCACTTT. Protein product: CSARTEGGHSPLHF.

Only a few counts were recorded for this clonotype. The genes are TRBV7-3 and TRBJ2-7; D could derive from TRBD1 or TRBD2 (5 bases each). Per germline, CDR1 SGHTA and CDR2 FQGTGA. The V gene lost 4 bases and the J gene lost 3 bases, with 10 bases spanning the gap. The length of the CDR3 is 13 residues. This CDR3 reads CASSWGPDYEQYF. The CDR3 DNA reads TGTGCCAGCAGCTGGGGACCCGACTACGAGCAGTACTTC.

This clonotype has a handful of counts. The chain couples TRBV14 to TRBJ2-2; 14 nucleotides line up with TRBD2. The V segment lost 3 bases and the J segment 7 bases; nucleotides outside the gene matches: 4. The CDR3 contains 16 residues. Germline CDR1 SGHDN, CDR2 FVKESK. The CDR3, as DNA: TGTGCCAGCAGCCAGACTAGCGGGAGGGCCGGCGGGGAGCTGTTTTTT. This translates into CASSQTSGRAGGELFF.

The gene calls are TRBV20-1 and TRBJ1-3, with TRBD1 as a possible D gene (5 bases). Per the germline V gene, CDR1 is DFQATT and CDR2 is SNEGSKA (reference sequence). This CDR3 has 16 residues. The ends were cut back, 3 bases at V and 7 bases at J, with 22 bases in the middle. The CDR3 region has the DNA TGCAGTGCTAGGGCTACGACAGTCGGGGCCCGTAACACCATATATTTT. It translates to CSARATTVGARNTIYF.

Many counts were recorded for this clonotype. The gene calls are TRBV14 and TRBJ2-7, with D perhaps TRBD1 (5 bases). The CDR3 runs to 14 residues. Germline lookup yields CDR1 SGHDN and CDR2 FVKESK. V was trimmed by 0 bases and J by 3 bases, leaving 9 bases between them. The CDR3 loop reads CASSQEGPNYEQYF. The CDR3 DNA reads TGTGCCAGCAGCCAAGAGGGGCCAAACTACGAGCAGTACTTC. The variable domain in full, completed from reference TRBV14 and TRBJ2-7, reads EAGVTQFPSHSVIEKGQTVTLRCDPISGHDNLYWYRRVMGKEIKFLLHFVKESKQDESGMPNNRFLAERTGGTYSTLKVQPAELEDSGVYFCASSQEGPNYEQYFGPGTRLTVT.

J is TRBJ1-5 and V is TRBV6-2 or TRBV6-3; possibly TRBD1 for D (6 bases). Per the germline V gene, CDR1 is MNHEY and CDR2 is SVGEGT. The CDR3 has 15 amino acids. V was cut by 2 bases and J by 5 bases, with 13 bases left in between. The CDR3 spells CASSYPRRGDQPQHF. In DNA, the CDR3 is TGTGCCAGCAGTTACCCCCGCAGGGGTGATCAGCCCCAGCATTTT.